Each of the 22 T cell receptor beta chains below was sequenced from the same sample in a study of cytomegalovirus exposure and HLA in healthy donors. The primer mix had 60 Vbeta and 13 Jbeta primers. Clones were read by immunoSEQ multiplex PCR, and TCRdb kept only the in-frame ones, dropping some. Seen here are 90,000 to 100,000 clones, approximately 80% observed once, and the top ten hold approximately 3%. Material for sequencing was PBMCs. The receptors stem from a woman aged 40 to 50 in good health and CMV-seronegative.

The chain employs TRBV6-1 and TRBJ1-2, with TRBD1 identical over 8 bases. The CDR3 has 13 residues. CDR1 MNHNS and CDR2 SASEGT come from the germline V gene. Trimming took 6 bases from V and 4 from J; bases not matched to a gene: 4. The DNA of the CDR3 is TGTGCCAGCAGGACCGGGACAGGCTATGGCTACACCTTC. Encoded protein: CASRTGTGYGYTF.

The genes are TRBV18 and TRBJ2-1, with 10 bases matching TRBD1. Trimming took 4 bases from V and 5 from J; bases not matched to a gene: 5. There are 15 residues in the CDR3. Germline V CDR1 and CDR2: KGHSH, LQKENI. The CDR3 protein is CASSLRQGAHNEQFF. The CDR3 DNA reads as TGTGCCAGCTCACTCCGACAGGGGGCGCACAATGAGCAGTTCTTC.

The chain uses TRBV6-5 and TRBJ1-3, with D perhaps matching TRBD1 (6 bases). Trimming removed 2 bases from V and 0 bases from J, with 11 bases in between. The germline V gene encodes CDR1 MNHEY and CDR2 SVGAGI. This CDR3 is built from 16 residues. The CDR3 spells CASSYGQLDSGNTIYF. CDR3 in DNA: TGTGCCAGCAGTTACGGACAGCTCGACTCTGGAAACACCATATATTTT.

The chain is built from TRBV4-1 and TRBJ2-5, with 8 bases matching TRBD2. This CDR3 spans 14 amino acids. Germline CDR1 MGHRA, CDR2 YSYEKL. V shed 9 bases, J shed 5 bases, and the junction held 11 bases outside the gene matches. The CDR3 sequence: CASTPREGRETQYF. Here the CDR3 DNA reads TGCGCCAGTACTCCCCGGGAGGGCCGGGAGACCCAGTACTTC.

V and J are TRBV5-4 and TRBJ2-1; TRBD2 aligns across 7 bases. The V gene's germline CDR1 is SGHNT and CDR2 YYREEE (reference sequence). This CDR3 is built from 16 residues. J was trimmed by 2 bases and V by 4 bases; bases with no gene match: 9. The CDR3 protein is CASSIRLAEPYNEQFF. CDR3 DNA sequence: TGTGCCAGCAGCATTAGACTAGCAGAACCCTACAATGAGCAGTTCTTC.

This rearrangement joins TRBV6-1 to TRBJ2-6; TRBD1 aligns across 8 bases. CDR3 length: 15 amino acids. V shed 11 bases, J shed 2 bases, and the junction held 8 bases outside the gene matches. In germline, CDR1 is MNHNS, CDR2 SASEGT. CDR3 nucleotides: TGTGCCCTCCAGGGGGCAAAACCTGGGGCCAACGTCCTGACTTTC. The encoded protein is CALQGAKPGANVLTF.

The sample holds a few counts of this clone. This chain connects TRBV12-5 to TRBJ1-1; D unresolved. The V end was cut by 3 bases, the J end by 5 bases, with 22 bases between. Germline V gives CDR1 LGHNT, CDR2 FRNRAP. This CDR3 is built from 17 residues. CDR3 sequence (DNA): TGTGCTAGTGGTTTAAGTAGTCGGGAGGGATGGTGGACTGAAGCTTTCTTT. Its protein is CASGLSSREGWWTEAFF. Looking up the rest from reference TRBV12-5 and TRBJ1-1 gives the full variable domain: DARVTQTPRHKVTEMGQEVTMRCQPILGHNTVFWYRQTMMQGLELLAYFRNRAPLDDSGMPKDRFSAEMPDATLATLKIQPSEPRDSAVYFCASGLSSREGWWTEAFFGQGTRLTVV.

The chain carries TRBV7-2 and TRBJ2-1; 8 nucleotides align to TRBD2. Germline values: CDR1 SGHTA, CDR2 FQGNSA. The CDR3 contains 14 residues. With V trimmed by 0 bases and J by 8 bases, 3 bases remained unmatched. The CDR3 DNA is TGTGCCAGCAGCTTAGCTAGCGGGATTTATGAGCAGTTCTTC. It encodes CASSLASGIYEQFF.

The chain uses TRBV27 and TRBJ2-2; TRBD2 matches 11 bases. This CDR3 is 16 amino acids long. Trimming took 3 bases from V and 7 from J; bases not matched to a gene: 7. From germline, CDR1 is MNHEY and CDR2 SMNVEV (reference sequence). The CDR3, as DNA: TGTGCCAGCAGTTTCCTCCTAGCGGGAGGAGTCGGGGAGCTGTTTTTT. Translated, it gives CASSFLLAGGVGELFF.

This rearrangement joins TRBV6-4 to TRBJ2-1, with 7 nucleotides matching TRBD2. The J segment lost 8 bases and the V segment lost 5 bases, leaving 12 bases of the junction unmatched. This CDR3 comprises 15 residues. The germline V gene encodes CDR1 MRHNA and CDR2 SNTAGT. The CDR3 loop reads CASSPSGGSPDEQFF. Written as DNA, the CDR3 is TGTGCCAGCAGTCCCTCGGGCGGGAGCCCGGATGAGCAGTTCTTC.

The chain links TRBV11-2 to TRBJ2-1, with 14 bases lining up with TRBD2. The length of the CDR3 is 17 residues. Germline-derived CDR1 and CDR2 are SGHAT and FQNNGV. V shed 5 bases, J shed 6 bases, and the junction held 9 bases outside the gene matches. CDR3 amino acids: CASSAPGLAGDGNEQFF. The CDR3 region has the DNA TGTGCCAGCAGCGCCCCGGGACTAGCGGGAGACGGCAATGAGCAGTTCTTC.

The J gene is TRBJ2-3, the V gene TRBV9; a possible D gene is TRBD2 (5 bases). V dropped 2 bases and J dropped 4 bases, with 17 bases sitting between them. The CDR3 loop spans 16 amino acids. Germline-derived CDR1 and CDR2 are SGDLS and YYNGEE. The CDR3 region has the DNA TGTGCCAGCAGCGTCTCACCTAGCTTGGGTCCAGATACGCAGTATTTT. It codes for CASSVSPSLGPDTQYF.

The CDR3 bases are TGTGCCAGTAGTATCGTTTCGGGGGACGAGCAGTACTTC. This sequence encodes CASSIVSGDEQYF. V is TRBV19 and J is TRBJ2-7, with D tentatively TRBD2 (6 bases). Germline V gene sequence: CDR1 LNHDA, CDR2 SQIVND (reference sequence). V shed 3 bases and J shed 5 bases, with 11 bases lying between them. The CDR3 consists of 13 residues.

The rearrangement links TRBV30 to TRBJ1-1, with 7 bases aligning to TRBD1. CDR1 GTSNPN and CDR2 SVGIG come from the germline V gene (reference sequence). With 1 base clipped from V and 1 base from J, the junction kept 9 bases outside the gene matches. The CDR3 totals 16 residues. The DNA for the CDR3 is TGTGCCTGGAGTGAAGGGGGCGCAAGCTGGAACACTGAAGCTTTCTTT. Its protein product is CAWSEGGASWNTEAFF.

This clone was detected only a few times. The V gene is TRBV6-5, the J gene TRBJ2-2; 7 bases fit TRBD2. CDR1 and CDR2 (germline): MNHEY, SVGAGI. The CDR3 is made up of 13 amino acids. The V gene end was trimmed by 5 bases and the J gene end by 6 bases; junction bases not matched to a gene: 3. The CDR3 sequence is CASSPGLAGELFF. CDR3 bases: TGTGCCAGCAGTCCAGGACTAGCCGGGGAGCTGTTTTTT.

This clone was detected only a few times. The chain uses TRBV5-1 and TRBJ1-1; 8 nucleotides match TRBD1. Germline-derived CDR1 and CDR2 are SGHRS and YFSETQ. Losses at the gene ends were 5 bases for V and 2 bases for J; bases not matched to a gene: 5. The CDR3 loop spans 14 amino acids. In nucleotides, the CDR3 is TGCGCCAGCAGACAAGGACAGGGTAACACTGAAGCTTTCTTT. Its translation is CASRQGQGNTEAFF.

This sequence joins TRBV27 and TRBJ2-4; D call uncertain. Trimming left V 6 bases short and J 2 bases short, with 11 bases between. The CDR3 has 14 amino acids. Germline values: CDR1 MNHEY, CDR2 SMNVEV (reference sequence). CDR3 DNA: TGTGCCAGCAGCCAAAGTACACCCAAAAACATTCAGTACTTC. Protein product: CASSQSTPKNIQYF.

The chain recombines TRBV2 with TRBJ1-5; TRBD1 agrees at 8 bases. The CDR3 loop spans 17 amino acids. V gave up 6 bases and J gave up 5 bases; unmatched junction bases: 15. From germline, CDR1 is SNHLY and CDR2 FYNNEI. The CDR3 coding sequence is TGTGCCAGCAGCCCCCCAGGGGGCCCCGATCACTATCAGCCCCAGCATTTT. It yields the protein CASSPPGGPDHYQPQHF.

The chain recombines TRBV7-3 with TRBJ1-4, with D unresolved. Trimming cost V 7 bases and J 5 bases, with 11 bases left between them. The CDR3 is 13 residues long. Germline V gene data show CDR1 as SGHTA and CDR2 as FQGTGA. This CDR3 reads CASKRGPNEKLFF. The DNA for the CDR3 is TGTGCCAGCAAACGAGGCCCGAATGAAAAACTGTTTTTT.

V and J are TRBV15 and TRBJ1-1; tentative D call: TRBD1 (5 bases). Germline loops: CDR1 LNHNV, CDR2 YYDKDF (reference sequence). V was cut by 9 bases and J by 1 base, with 15 bases left in between. The CDR3 consists of 14 residues. In nucleotides, the CDR3 is TGTGCCACTCAGCGGGCAGACAGGAACACTGAAGCTTTCTTT. Encoded protein: CATQRADRNTEAFF.

A single count supports this clone. This chain joins TRBV11-2 and TRBJ1-1, with a weak D call TRBD1 (6 bases). Per germline, CDR1 SGHAT and CDR2 FQNNGV. Trimming took off 2 bases at V and 4 bases at J, with 11 bases between the two ends. This CDR3 region has 14 residues. In DNA form, the CDR3 reads TGTGCCAGCAGCTTATTTAAAGGGGGCACTGAAGCTTTCTTT. Its translation: CASSLFKGGTEAFF.

About this clone: Compared with germline, one end of the junction differs, possibly owing to a read error. This chain uses TRBV2 with TRBJ2-7, with 10 bases identical to TRBD2. This CDR3 has 14 amino acids. Germline loops: CDR1 SNHLY, CDR2 FYNNEI. CDR3 region: CASIPGLASSEQYF. CDR3 DNA sequence: TGTGCCAGCATTCCGGGACTAGCGTCCTCCGAGCAGTACTTC.